These 16 T cell receptor beta chains were sequenced from one sample in a study of shared clonotypes between healthy human individuals. Sequencing used immunoSEQ multiplex PCR; TCRdb keeps in-frame clones, though not all of them. The sample lists around 2,000,000 clones; approximately 94% were seen once. CD45RO-negative cells were positively selected for CCR7, leaving out terminally differentiated effector memory CD45RA+ cells. Sequencing was performed on naive CD8+ T cells sorted from blood. These receptors all stem from a man in his late teens or twenties in good health.

The chain couples TRBV5-1 to TRBJ2-7; D ambiguous. CDR3 length: 14 amino acids. V gave up 0 bases and J gave up 0 bases, with 7 bases separating them. Germline CDR1 SGHRS, CDR2 YFSETQ. The CDR3 bases are TGCGCCAGCAGCTTGGGTGTCAACTCCTACGAGCAGTACTTC. Its translation is CASSLGVNSYEQYF.

This chain connects TRBV6-6 to TRBJ1-1; unclear D gene. This CDR3 comprises 15 residues. Germline CDR1 MNHNY, CDR2 SVGAGI (reference sequence). Trimming removed 2 bases at V and 3 bases at J, with 13 bases between. In nucleotides, the CDR3 is TGTGCCAGCAGTTACCCCAAGGACGGTCACACTGAAGCTTTCTTT. Translated: CASSYPKDGHTEAFF.

This chain uses TRBV4-3 with TRBJ2-2; D may be TRBD1 (5 bases). V shed 0 bases and J shed 4 bases, with 18 bases lying between them. Per germline, CDR1 LGHNA and CDR2 YSLEER. The CDR3 contains 18 residues. For the CDR3, the DNA is TGCGCCAGCAGCCAAGATCCCATAGGGGCATCGGGCACCGGGGAGCTGTTTTTT. The encoded protein is CASSQDPIGASGTGELFF.

This chain joins TRBV15 and TRBJ2-7; D is undetermined. CDR3 length equals 15 residues. V was cut by 1 base and J by 6 bases, with 16 bases left in between. Germline values: CDR1 LNHNV, CDR2 YYDKDF (reference sequence). CDR3 amino acids: CATSRAFRSECEQYF. The CDR3 DNA follows: TGTGCCACCAGCAGAGCCTTTCGCTCGGAATGCGAGCAGTACTTC.

This chain uses TRBV25-1 with TRBJ2-1, with 10 bases lining up with TRBD2. The junction had 1 base not matched to a gene; V was cut back by 2 bases and J by 6 bases. Germline CDR1 and CDR2: MGHDK and SYGVNS. This CDR3 region has 14 residues. CDR3 region: CASSELAGVNEQFF. CDR3 coding DNA: TGTGCCAGCAGTGAACTAGCGGGAGTCAATGAGCAGTTCTTC.

The chain uses TRBV11-2 and TRBJ1-4; D is perhaps TRBD1 (6 bases). V was pared by 5 bases and J by 10 bases, with 11 bases between. CDR1 and CDR2 from the germline V gene are SGHAT and FQNNGV. The CDR3 length is 12 residues. CDR3 bases: TGTGCCAGCAGCCCCTCACAGGGAAAACTGTTTTTT. This codes for CASSPSQGKLFF. Combining the CDR3 with reference TRBV11-2 and TRBJ1-4 gives the whole variable domain EAGVAQSPRYKIIEKRQSVAFWCNPISGHATLYWYQQILGQGPKLLIQFQNNGVVDDSQLPKDRFSAERLKGVDSTLKIQPAKLEDSAVYLCASSPSQGKLFFGSGTQLSVL.

This clone occurred a few times. The chain uses TRBV4-1 and TRBJ1-2; D is ambiguous. CDR1 and CDR2 (germline): MGHRA, YSYEKL. This CDR3 region has 12 residues. Trimming cost V 3 bases and J 7 bases, with 9 bases left between them. The CDR3 DNA follows: TGCGCCAGCAGCCAGGCAGCGGGTGGCTACACCTTC. Its translation is CASSQAAGGYTF.

Points on this clone: The same CDR3 arises from other DNA sequences in this sample as well. The V gene is TRBV6-5, the J gene TRBJ1-4; D call uncertain. The ends were cut back, 2 bases at V and 5 bases at J, with 6 bases in the middle. The CDR3 has 13 amino acids. Germline V CDR1 and CDR2: MNHEY, SVGAGI. CDR3 region: CASSYGQNEKLFF. In DNA form, the CDR3 reads TGTGCCAGCAGTTACGGGCAAAATGAAAAACTGTTTTTT.

The chain combines TRBV7-9 with TRBJ1-1; D call uncertain. CDR1 and CDR2 (germline): SEHNR, FQNEAQ (reference sequence). The CDR3 runs 14 residues. Trimming took 4 bases from V and 1 from J, leaving 10 bases between them. The CDR3 is CASSSGPTNTEAFF. The CDR3 DNA sequence: TGTGCCAGCAGCTCCGGGCCGACGAACACTGAAGCTTTCTTT.

Turning to this clone: Other DNA sequences of this sample code for an identical CDR3. V gene TRBV9 combines with J gene TRBJ1-3; D is unresolved. CDR3 length: 13 amino acids. Germline CDR1 reads SGDLS; CDR2 reads YYNGEE. Deletions cut 1 base from V and 4 bases from J, with 6 bases between. The CDR3 nucleotides are TGTGCCAGCAGCGTAACACCGGGAAACACCATATATTTT. This sequence encodes CASSVTPGNTIYF.

As to this clone: The junction departs from the called germline gene at one end, perhaps through a read error. The V gene is TRBV7-2, the J gene TRBJ1-1; D might be TRBD1 (6 bases). Germline V lookup: CDR1 SGHTA, CDR2 FQGNSA. This CDR3 has 15 residues. CDR3 protein: CASSLARGGGTEAFF. The CDR3 nucleotides read TGTGCCAGCAGCCTAGCCCGGGGAGGGGGCACTGAAGCTTTCTTT.

The chain links TRBV5-6 to TRBJ2-3; 8 nucleotides align to TRBD2. The CDR3 spans 15 residues. Germline V lookup: CDR1 SGHDT, CDR2 YYEEEE. With V trimmed by 1 base and J by 2 bases, 3 bases remained unmatched. The CDR3 region is CASSLMTSDTDTQYF. The CDR3 bases are TGTGCCAGCAGCTTGATGACTAGCGACACAGATACGCAGTATTTT.

The rearrangement joins TRBV6-5 to TRBJ1-2, with a possible D match to TRBD1 (5 bases). The CDR3 length is 15 residues. Germline V gene data show CDR1 as MNHEY and CDR2 as SVGAGI. Trimming took off 0 bases at V and 7 bases at J, with 15 bases between the two ends. The CDR3 sequence is CASSYSGRDGGGYTF. The CDR3 region has the DNA TGTGCCAGCAGTTACTCGGGCAGGGACGGCGGTGGCTACACCTTC.

The J gene is TRBJ2-5, the V gene TRBV6-5, with TRBD1 matching 7 bases. The J call may be incorrect, as the DNA end agrees better with TRBJ2-7. The CDR3 has 13 amino acids. In germline, CDR1 is MNHEY, CDR2 SVGAGI. The CDR3 reads CAMSPRGTYEQYF. The CDR3 DNA reads as TGTGCCATGTCTCCCAGGGGGACCTACGAGCAGTACTTC.

The rearrangement joins TRBV6-1 to TRBJ2-7, with 9 positions matching TRBD1. Germline V gene sequence: CDR1 MNHNS, CDR2 SASEGT. The CDR3 covers 16 residues. V shed 2 bases, J shed 3 bases, and the junction held 8 bases outside the gene matches. CDR3 loop: CASSEPWTGEDYEQYF. In DNA, the CDR3 is TGTGCCAGCAGTGAACCCTGGACAGGGGAGGACTACGAGCAGTACTTC.

The gene calls are TRBV5-4 and TRBJ1-2; the D gene is possibly TRBD1 (5 bases). V lost 0 bases and J 4 bases, leaving 13 bases between the germline ends. The germline gives CDR1 SGHNT, CDR2 YYREEE (reference sequence). The CDR3 sequence is 15 residues long. This CDR3 reads CASSLDSGVTYGYTF. Written as DNA, the CDR3 is TGTGCCAGCAGCTTGGATTCGGGGGTCACCTATGGCTACACCTTC.